The 9 T cell receptor beta chains presented below share a single source sample, sequenced in a study of cytomegalovirus exposure and HLA in healthy donors (dated by TCRdb to about 2017). The library was made by the immunoSEQ multiplex PCR assay. For the multiplex PCR, a mixture combining 60 forward primers for TCR Vbeta segments and 13 reverse primers for TCR Jbeta segments was used. TCRdb retrieved this table from immuneACCESS and kept in-frame rearrangements only. Not all clones are present; in checked studies, unresolved V genes account for under half, and no reason is known for the remainder. The sample table contains 150,000 to 200,000 clones; only one count was recorded for approximately 84% of them. Around 4.9% of the sample is taken by the ten largest. Specimen: PBMCs. These receptors were obtained from a girl aged 5-17 years in good health and CMV-seropositive.

This clone came up a few times. The chain employs TRBV25-1 and TRBJ1-4, with TRBD1 matching 8 bases. The CDR3 is 14 residues long. Losses at the gene ends were 6 bases for V and 8 bases for J; bases not matched to a gene: 8. Germline CDR1 reads MGHDK; CDR2 reads SYGVNS. CDR3 DNA sequence: TGTGCCAGCAGCGCCCACAGGGGGGGCGAAAAACTGTTTTTT. Its protein is CASSAHRGGEKLFF.

The genes are TRBV2 and TRBJ1-5, with 8 bases that match TRBD1. The CDR3 covers 14 residues. CDR1 SNHLY and CDR2 FYNNEI come from the germline V gene. The J segment lost 9 bases and the V segment lost 4 bases, leaving 8 bases of the junction unmatched. The CDR3 sequence is CASSGTGSLAPQHF. The CDR3 nucleotides read TGTGCCAGCAGTGGGACAGGGAGTTTGGCGCCCCAGCATTTT.

The rearrangement links TRBV25-1 to TRBJ1-2, with TRBD1 matching 10 bases. Germline CDR1 MGHDK, CDR2 SYGVNS. V shed 5 bases, J shed 1 base, and the junction held 7 bases outside the gene matches. The CDR3 covers 16 residues. The CDR3 DNA reads TGTGCCAGCAGTCTCGAGACAGGGGGCAGTAACTATGGCTACACCTTC. It is translated as CASSLETGGSNYGYTF.

The chain recombines TRBV2 with TRBJ1-6, with 7 bases identical to TRBD1. CDR1 is SNHLY and CDR2 is FYNNEI in the germline V gene. J lost 14 bases, V lost 2 bases, and 6 bases had no gene match. The CDR3 is 13 amino acids. CDR3 coding DNA: TGTGCCAGCAGTGAAAATGGGCAGGGGGCCCTCCACTTT. This translates into CASSENGQGALHF. Full variable domain (rest looked up from reference TRBV2 and TRBJ1-6): EPEVTQTPSHQVTQMGQEVILRCVPISNHLYFYWYRQILGQKVEFLVSFYNNEISEKSEIFDDQFSVERPDGSNFTLKIRSTKLEDSAMYFCASSENGQGALHFGNGTRLTVT.

J is TRBJ1-2 and V is TRBV5-1; D is unresolved. Germline assignment: CDR1 SGHRS and CDR2 YFSETQ. The V end was cut by 3 bases, the J end by 9 bases, with 12 bases between. The CDR3 contains 12 residues. CDR3 sequence reads: CASSSGRDSYTF. DNA of the CDR3: TGCGCCAGCAGCTCTGGACGGGATAGCTACACCTTC.

V and J are TRBV18 and TRBJ2-1, with 7 bases matching TRBD2. The CDR3 covers 17 residues. Trimming took 6 bases from V and 1 from J; bases not matched to a gene: 12. Germline V gene sequence: CDR1 KGHSH, CDR2 LQKENI. CDR3: CASSPTLTSNSYNEQFF. The CDR3 bases are TGTGCCAGCTCTCCCACACTGACTAGCAATTCCTACAATGAGCAGTTCTTC.

The rearrangement links TRBV18 to TRBJ1-2; TRBD1 matches at 7 bases. The length of the CDR3 is 13 residues. Trimming removed 2 bases from V and 5 bases from J; junction bases left unmatched: 2. The germline gives CDR1 KGHSH, CDR2 LQKENI. CDR3 region: CASSPGTDYGYTF. Written as DNA, the CDR3 is TGTGCCAGCTCACCAGGGACAGATTATGGCTACACCTTC. Full variable domain (missing parts from reference TRBV18 and TRBJ1-2): NAGVMQNPRHLVRRRGQEARLRCSPMKGHSHVYWYRQLPEEGLKFMVYLQKENIIDESGMPKERFSAEFPKEGPSILRIQQVVRGDSAAYFCASSPGTDYGYTFGSGTRLTVV.

The V gene is TRBV4-2, the J gene TRBJ2-3, with D possibly matching TRBD2 (6 bases). The CDR3 has 16 residues. CDR1 is LGHNA and CDR2 is YNFKEQ in the germline V gene. The V end was cut by 3 bases, the J end by 0 bases, with 13 bases between. DNA for the CDR3: TGTGCCAGCAGCCAGATTCCGGGGGATAGCACAGATACGCAGTATTTT. It specifies CASSQIPGDSTDTQYF.

This clone was recorded a few times. V usage is TRBV2 and J usage is TRBJ1-5, with D perhaps TRBD1 (6 bases). The CDR3 has 13 residues. V lost 8 bases, J lost 3 bases, and 11 bases lay in between. Germline loops: CDR1 SNHLY, CDR2 FYNNEI. Here the CDR3 DNA reads TGTGCCAGCCGGGACACTTTCAATCAGCCCCAGCATTTT. This gives the protein CASRDTFNQPQHF.